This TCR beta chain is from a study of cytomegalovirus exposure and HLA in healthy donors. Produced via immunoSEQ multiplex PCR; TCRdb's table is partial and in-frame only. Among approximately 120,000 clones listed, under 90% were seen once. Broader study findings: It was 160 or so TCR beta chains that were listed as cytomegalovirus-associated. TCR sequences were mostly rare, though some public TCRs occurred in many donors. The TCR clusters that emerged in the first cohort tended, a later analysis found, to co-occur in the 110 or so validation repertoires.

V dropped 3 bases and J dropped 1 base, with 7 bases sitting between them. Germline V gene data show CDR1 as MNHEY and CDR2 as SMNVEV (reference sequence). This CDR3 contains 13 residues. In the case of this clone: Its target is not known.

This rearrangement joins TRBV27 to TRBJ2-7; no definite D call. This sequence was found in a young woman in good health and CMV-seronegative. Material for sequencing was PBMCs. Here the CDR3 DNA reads TGTGCCAGCAGTTTGCAGGATTCCTACGAGCAGTACTTC. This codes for CASSLQDSYEQYF.